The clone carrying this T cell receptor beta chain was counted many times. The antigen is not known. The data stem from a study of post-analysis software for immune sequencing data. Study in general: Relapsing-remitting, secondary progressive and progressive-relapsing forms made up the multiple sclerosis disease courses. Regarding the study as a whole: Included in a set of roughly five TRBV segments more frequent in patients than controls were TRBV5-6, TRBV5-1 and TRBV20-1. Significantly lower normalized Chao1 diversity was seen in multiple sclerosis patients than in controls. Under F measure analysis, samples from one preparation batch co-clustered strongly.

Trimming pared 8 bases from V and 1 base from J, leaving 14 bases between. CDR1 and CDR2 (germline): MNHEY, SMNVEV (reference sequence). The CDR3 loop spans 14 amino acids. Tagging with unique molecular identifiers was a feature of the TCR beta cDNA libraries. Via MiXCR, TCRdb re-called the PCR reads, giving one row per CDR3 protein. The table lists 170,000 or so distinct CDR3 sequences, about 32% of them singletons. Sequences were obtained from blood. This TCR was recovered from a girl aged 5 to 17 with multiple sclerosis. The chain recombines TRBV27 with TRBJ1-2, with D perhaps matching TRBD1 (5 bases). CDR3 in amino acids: CASSTGGVNYGYTF. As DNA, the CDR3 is TGTGCCAGCTCTACGGGGGGTGTTAACTATGGCTACACCTTC.